The 9 T cell receptor beta chains below were found in one sample sequenced in a study of blood T cell repertoires in COVID-19. TCRdb keeps only in-frame clones here, not all; method: immunoSEQ multiplex PCR. This table has about 270,000 clones, approximately 86% appearing once. Sequencing was performed on peripheral blood. The receptors come from a woman in her 70s with COVID-19, enrolled during active disease.

This chain joins TRBV28 and TRBJ2-3, with 8 bases aligning to TRBD2. Germline CDR1 MDHEN, CDR2 SYDVKM. There are 16 residues in the CDR3. V lost 7 bases to trimming and J lost 3 bases; unmatched junction nucleotides: 12. The CDR3 DNA sequence: TGTGCCAGCACCTTGTCCCGGGGGGGTGGGACAGATACGCAGTATTTT. Its translation: CASTLSRGGGTDTQYF. Full variable domain (remainder filled in from reference TRBV28 and TRBJ2-3): DVKVTQSSRYLVKRTGEKVFLECVQDMDHENMFWYRQDPGLGLRLIYFSYDVKMKEKGDIPEGYSVSREKKERFSLILESASTNQTSMYLCASTLSRGGGTDTQYFGPGTRLTVL.

V is TRBV6-1 and J is TRBJ1-3; unclear D gene. Germline CDR1 is MNHNS and CDR2 is SASEGT. The CDR3 sequence is 13 residues long. Deletions cut 2 bases from V and 1 base from J, with 3 bases between. The CDR3 spells CASSEQSGNTIYF. The CDR3 DNA is TGTGCCAGCAGTGAACAGTCTGGAAACACCATATATTTT.

This chain joins TRBV7-9 and TRBJ2-3; TRBD2 matches at 12 bases. After removal of 5 bases from V and 5 bases from J, the junction contained 17 bases not matched to a gene. CDR1 is SEHNR, CDR2 FQNEAQ, per germline (reference sequence). The CDR3 has 19 amino acids. The CDR3 nucleotides are TGTGCCAGCAGCCCACTAGCTCGCCTAGCGGGGGGGCGGGAAGATACGCAGTATTTT. Translating it yields CASSPLARLAGGREDTQYF.

This chain uses TRBV6-5 with TRBJ2-5; TRBD1 agrees at 11 bases. The J segment lost 4 bases and the V segment lost 6 bases, leaving 4 bases of the junction unmatched. CDR3 size: 14 residues. The V gene's germline CDR1 is MNHEY and CDR2 SVGAGI. Here the CDR3 reads CASSRDRGRETQYF. DNA of the CDR3: TGTGCCAGCAGCCGGGACAGGGGGAGAGAGACCCAGTACTTC.

The chain couples TRBV30 to TRBJ2-1; 8 nucleotides agree with TRBD1. Trimming at V came to 0 bases and at J to 6 bases, leaving 4 bases not matched to a gene. In germline, CDR1 is GTSNPN, CDR2 SVGIG (reference sequence). The CDR3 has 14 amino acids. In DNA, the CDR3 is TGTGCCTGGAGTGTACTGGGACAGGTCAATGAGCAGTTCTTC. It specifies CAWSVLGQVNEQFF. Based on the CDR3 plus reference TRBV30 and TRBJ2-1, the full variable domain is SQTIHQWPATLVQPVGSPLSLECTVEGTSNPNLYWYRQAAGRGLQLLFYSVGIGQISSEVPQNLSASRPQDRQFILSSKKLLLSDSGFYLCAWSVLGQVNEQFFGPGTRLTVL.

The chain recombines TRBV14 with TRBJ2-7; TRBD2 might be the D (5 bases). This CDR3 region has 14 residues. V lost 4 bases to trimming and J lost 5 bases, with 15 bases between them. Germline V gives CDR1 SGHDN, CDR2 FVKESK. CDR3 loop: CASSPYTGIHEQYF. CDR3 in DNA: TGTGCCAGCAGCCCCTACACGGGGATACACGAGCAGTACTTC.

The chain recombines TRBV19 with TRBJ2-3; 7 nucleotides align to TRBD1. The CDR3 length is 14 residues. Losses at the gene ends were 5 bases for V and 0 bases for J; bases not matched to a gene: 2. CDR1 and CDR2 (germline): LNHDA, SQIVND (reference sequence). This CDR3 reads CASSADRSTDTQYF. The CDR3 DNA is TGTGCCAGTAGTGCGGACAGGAGCACAGATACGCAGTATTTT.

This clone has only one observation. V and J are TRBV5-1 and TRBJ1-2; no definite D call. The CDR3 is made up of 15 amino acids. Trimming took off 0 bases at V and 4 bases at J, with 13 bases between the two ends. CDR1 SGHRS and CDR2 YFSETQ come from the germline V gene. CDR3 loop: CASSLERGTPYGYTF. In nucleotides, the CDR3 is TGCGCCAGCAGCTTGGAACGGGGAACTCCCTATGGCTACACCTTC.

The rearrangement joins TRBV19 to TRBJ2-6; 9 bases align to TRBD1. Per germline, CDR1 LNHDA and CDR2 SQIVND (reference sequence). The CDR3 totals 15 residues. Trimming cost V 7 bases and J 3 bases; bases outside gene matches: 4. As DNA, the CDR3 is TGTGCCAGTACTACGACAGGGGGTGGGGCCAACGTCCTGACTTTC. As protein: CASTTTGGGANVLTF.